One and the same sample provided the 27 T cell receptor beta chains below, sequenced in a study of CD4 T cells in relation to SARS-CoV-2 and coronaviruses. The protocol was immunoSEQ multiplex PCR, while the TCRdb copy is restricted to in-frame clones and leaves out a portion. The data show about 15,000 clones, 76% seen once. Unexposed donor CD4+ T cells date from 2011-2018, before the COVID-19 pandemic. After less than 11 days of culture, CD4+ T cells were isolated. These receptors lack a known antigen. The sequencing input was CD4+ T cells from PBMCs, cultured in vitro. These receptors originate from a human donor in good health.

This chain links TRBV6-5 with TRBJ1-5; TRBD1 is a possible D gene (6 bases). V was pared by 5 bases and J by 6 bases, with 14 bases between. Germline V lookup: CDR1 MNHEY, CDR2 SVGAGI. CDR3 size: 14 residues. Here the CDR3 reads CASSQSQGIQPQHF. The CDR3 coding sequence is TGTGCCAGCAGTCAGTCTCAGGGGATTCAGCCCCAGCATTTT.

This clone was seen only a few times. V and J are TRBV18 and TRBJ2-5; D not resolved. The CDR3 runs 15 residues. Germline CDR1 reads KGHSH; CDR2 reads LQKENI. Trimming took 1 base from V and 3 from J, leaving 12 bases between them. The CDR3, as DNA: TGTGCCAGCTCACCACAATCGACGGCGGAAGAGACCCAGTACTTC. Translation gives CASSPQSTAEETQYF. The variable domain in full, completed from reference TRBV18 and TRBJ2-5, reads NAGVMQNPRHLVRRRGQEARLRCSPMKGHSHVYWYRQLPEEGLKFMVYLQKENIIDESGMPKERFSAEFPKEGPSILRIQQVVRGDSAAYFCASSPQSTAEETQYFGPGTRLLVL.

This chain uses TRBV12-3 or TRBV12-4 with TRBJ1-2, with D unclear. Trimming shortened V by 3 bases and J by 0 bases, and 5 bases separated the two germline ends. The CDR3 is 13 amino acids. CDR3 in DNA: TGTGCCAGCAGTTTCAGTGCTAACTATGGCTACACCTTC. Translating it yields CASSFSANYGYTF.

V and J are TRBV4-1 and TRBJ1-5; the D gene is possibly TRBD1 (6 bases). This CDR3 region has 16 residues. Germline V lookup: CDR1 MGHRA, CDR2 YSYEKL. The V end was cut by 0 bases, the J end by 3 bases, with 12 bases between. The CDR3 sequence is CASSQDSTGANQPQHF. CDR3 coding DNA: TGCGCCAGCAGCCAAGATTCAACGGGGGCCAATCAGCCCCAGCATTTT.

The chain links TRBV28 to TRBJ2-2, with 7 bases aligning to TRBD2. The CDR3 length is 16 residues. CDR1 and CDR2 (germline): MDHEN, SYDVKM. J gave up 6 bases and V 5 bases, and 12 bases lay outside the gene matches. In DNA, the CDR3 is TGTGCCAGCAGTGTTTTGCGGGAGTGGCTATCCGGGGAGCTGTTTTTT. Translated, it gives CASSVLREWLSGELFF.

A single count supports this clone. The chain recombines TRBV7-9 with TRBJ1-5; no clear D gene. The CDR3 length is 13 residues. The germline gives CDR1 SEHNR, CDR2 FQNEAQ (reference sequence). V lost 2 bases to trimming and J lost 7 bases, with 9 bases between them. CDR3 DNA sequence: TGTGCCAGCAGCTTATCTCCTGGCCAGCCCCAGCATTTT. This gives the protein CASSLSPGQPQHF. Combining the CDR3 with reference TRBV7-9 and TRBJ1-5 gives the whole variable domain DTGVSQNPRHKITKRGQNVTFRCDPISEHNRLYWYRQTLGQGPEFLTYFQNEAQLEKSRLLSDRFSAERPKGSFSTLEIQRTEQGDSAMYLCASSLSPGQPQHFGDGTRLSIL.

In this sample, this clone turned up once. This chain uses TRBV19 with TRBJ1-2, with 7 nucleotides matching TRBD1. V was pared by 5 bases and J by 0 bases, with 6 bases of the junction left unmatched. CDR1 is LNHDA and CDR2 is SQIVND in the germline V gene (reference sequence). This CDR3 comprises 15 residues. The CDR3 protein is CASSAGGASNYGYTF. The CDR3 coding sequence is TGTGCCAGTAGTGCAGGGGGTGCCTCTAACTATGGCTACACCTTC.

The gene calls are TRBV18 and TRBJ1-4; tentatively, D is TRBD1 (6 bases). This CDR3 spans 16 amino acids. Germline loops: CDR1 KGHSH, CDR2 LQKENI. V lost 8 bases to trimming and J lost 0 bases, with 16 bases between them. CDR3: CASARGNRATNEKLFF. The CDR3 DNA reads TGTGCCAGCGCAAGGGGGAATCGTGCAACTAATGAAAAACTGTTTTTT.

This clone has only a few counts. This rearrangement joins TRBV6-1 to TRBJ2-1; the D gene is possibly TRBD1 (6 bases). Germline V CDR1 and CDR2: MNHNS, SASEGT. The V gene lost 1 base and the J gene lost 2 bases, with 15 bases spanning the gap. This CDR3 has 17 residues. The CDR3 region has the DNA TGTGCCAGCAGTGAAGGGTTCAGGGGAAACACCTACAATGAGCAGTTCTTC. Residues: CASSEGFRGNTYNEQFF.

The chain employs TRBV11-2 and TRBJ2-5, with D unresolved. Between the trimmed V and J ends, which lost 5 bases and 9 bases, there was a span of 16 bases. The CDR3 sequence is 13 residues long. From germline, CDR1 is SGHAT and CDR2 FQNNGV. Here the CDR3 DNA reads TGTGCCAGCAGCGTAGGAGAGAGTTGGGCCCAGTACTTC. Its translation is CASSVGESWAQYF.

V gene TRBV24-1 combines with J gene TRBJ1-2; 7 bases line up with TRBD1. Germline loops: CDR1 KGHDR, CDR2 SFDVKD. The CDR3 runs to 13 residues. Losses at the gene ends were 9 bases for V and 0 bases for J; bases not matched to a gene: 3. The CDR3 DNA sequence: TGTGCCACCGGGACAGACACTAACTATGGCTACACCTTC. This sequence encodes CATGTDTNYGYTF.

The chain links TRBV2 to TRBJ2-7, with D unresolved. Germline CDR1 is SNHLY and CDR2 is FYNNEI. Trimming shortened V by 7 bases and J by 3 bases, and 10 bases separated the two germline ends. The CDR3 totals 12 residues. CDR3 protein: CASTADDYEQYF. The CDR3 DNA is TGTGCCAGCACCGCCGATGACTACGAGCAGTACTTC.

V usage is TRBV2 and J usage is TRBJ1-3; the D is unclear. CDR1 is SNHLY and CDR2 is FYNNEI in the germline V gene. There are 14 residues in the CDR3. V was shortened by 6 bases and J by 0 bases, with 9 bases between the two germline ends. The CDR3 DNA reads TGTGCCAGCAGGGTAGCGAGCTCTGGAAACACCATATATTTT. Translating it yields CASRVASSGNTIYF.

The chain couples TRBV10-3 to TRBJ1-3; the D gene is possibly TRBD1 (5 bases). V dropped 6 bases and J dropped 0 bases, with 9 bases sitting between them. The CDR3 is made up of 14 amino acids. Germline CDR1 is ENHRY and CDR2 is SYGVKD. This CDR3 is CAIRQASSGNTIYF. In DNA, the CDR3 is TGTGCCATCAGACAGGCGAGCTCTGGAAACACCATATATTTT.

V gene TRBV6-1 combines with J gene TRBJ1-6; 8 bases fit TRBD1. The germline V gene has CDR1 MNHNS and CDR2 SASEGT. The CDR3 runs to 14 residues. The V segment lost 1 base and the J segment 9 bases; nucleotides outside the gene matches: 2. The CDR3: CASSEGDRGSPLHF. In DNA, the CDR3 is TGTGCCAGCAGTGAAGGCGACAGGGGTTCACCCCTCCACTTT.

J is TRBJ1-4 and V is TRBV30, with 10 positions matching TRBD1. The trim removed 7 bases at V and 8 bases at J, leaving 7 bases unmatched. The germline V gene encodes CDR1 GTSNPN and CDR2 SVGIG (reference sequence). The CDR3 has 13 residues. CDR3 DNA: TGTGCCTCTACTGCGGGACAGGGGGAAAAACTGTTTTTT. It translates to CASTAGQGEKLFF.

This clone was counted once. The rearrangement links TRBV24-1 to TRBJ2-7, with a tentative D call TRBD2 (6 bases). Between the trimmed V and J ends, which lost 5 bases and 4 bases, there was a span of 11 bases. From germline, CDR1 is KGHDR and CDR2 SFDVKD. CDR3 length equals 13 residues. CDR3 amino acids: CATSAAGTYEQYF. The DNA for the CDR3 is TGTGCCACCAGTGCGGCAGGGACTTACGAGCAGTACTTC.

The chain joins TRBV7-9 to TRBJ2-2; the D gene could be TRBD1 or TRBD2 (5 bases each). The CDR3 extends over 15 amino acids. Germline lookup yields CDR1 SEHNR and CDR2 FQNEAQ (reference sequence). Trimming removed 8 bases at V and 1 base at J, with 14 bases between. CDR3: CASHTGAENTGELFF. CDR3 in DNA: TGTGCCAGCCACACCGGGGCGGAGAACACCGGGGAGCTGTTTTTT.

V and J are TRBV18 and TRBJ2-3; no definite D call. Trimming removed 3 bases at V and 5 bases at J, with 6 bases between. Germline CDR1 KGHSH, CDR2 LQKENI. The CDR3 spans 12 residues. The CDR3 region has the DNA TGTGCCAGCTCACCGGAAGAAGATACGCAGTATTTT. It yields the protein CASSPEEDTQYF.

CDR3 bases: TGTGCCACCAGCAGAGTTGCAGGGTTCACAGATACGCAGTATTTT. Encoded protein: CATSRVAGFTDTQYF. V is TRBV15 and J is TRBJ2-3, with TRBD1 as a possible D gene (5 bases). V gave up 1 base and J gave up 2 bases, with 10 bases separating them. The CDR3 runs to 15 residues. Looked up from germline, CDR1 is LNHNV and CDR2 is YYDKDF (reference sequence).

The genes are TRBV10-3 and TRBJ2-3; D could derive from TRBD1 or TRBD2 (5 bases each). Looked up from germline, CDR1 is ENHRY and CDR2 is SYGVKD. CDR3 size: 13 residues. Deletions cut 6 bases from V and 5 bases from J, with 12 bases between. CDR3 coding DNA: TGTGCCATCAGCTCCCGGGACCAAGATACGCAGTATTTT. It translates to CAISSRDQDTQYF.

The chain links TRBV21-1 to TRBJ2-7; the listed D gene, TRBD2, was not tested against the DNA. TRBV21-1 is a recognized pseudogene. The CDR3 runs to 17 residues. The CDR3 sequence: CASSKLEGVRKYYEQYF. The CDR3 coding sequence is TGTGCCAGCAGCAAACTAGAGGGAGTGAGAAAATACTACGAGCAGTACTTC.

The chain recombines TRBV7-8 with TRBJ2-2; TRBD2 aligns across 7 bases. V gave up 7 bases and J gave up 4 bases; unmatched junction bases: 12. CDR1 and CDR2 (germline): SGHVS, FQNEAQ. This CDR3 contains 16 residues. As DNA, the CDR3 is TGTGCCAGCACCCCAAGCTGGGGGGGTGGCACCGGGGAGCTGTTTTTT. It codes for CASTPSWGGGTGELFF.

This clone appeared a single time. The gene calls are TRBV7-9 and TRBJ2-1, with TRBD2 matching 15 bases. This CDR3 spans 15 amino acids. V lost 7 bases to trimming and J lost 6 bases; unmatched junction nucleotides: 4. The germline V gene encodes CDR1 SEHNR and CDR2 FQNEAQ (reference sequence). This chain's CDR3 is CASTLGLAGGNEQFF. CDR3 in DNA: TGTGCCAGCACCCTGGGACTAGCGGGAGGCAATGAGCAGTTCTTC.

The CDR3 sequence: CASSVAGRLDTQYF. CDR3 nucleotides: TGTGCCAGCAGTGTAGCGGGACGGCTGGATACGCAGTATTTT. The chain is built from TRBV6-4 and TRBJ2-3; TRBD2 matches at 8 bases. Germline-derived CDR1 and CDR2 are MRHNA and SNTAGT. There are 14 residues in the CDR3. After removal of 4 bases from V and 6 bases from J, the junction contained 6 bases not matched to a gene.

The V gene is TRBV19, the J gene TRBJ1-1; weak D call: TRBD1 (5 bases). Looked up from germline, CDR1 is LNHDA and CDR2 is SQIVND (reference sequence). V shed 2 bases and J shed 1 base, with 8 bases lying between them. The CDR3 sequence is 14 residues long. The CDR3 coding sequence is TGTGCCAGTAGTATATGGGGACCGAACACTGAAGCTTTCTTT. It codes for CASSIWGPNTEAFF.

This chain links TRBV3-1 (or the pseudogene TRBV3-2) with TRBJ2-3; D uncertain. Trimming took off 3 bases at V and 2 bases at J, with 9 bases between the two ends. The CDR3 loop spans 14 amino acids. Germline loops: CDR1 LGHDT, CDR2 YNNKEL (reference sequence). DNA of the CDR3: TGTGCCAGCAGCCACATGAAATACACAGATACGCAGTATTTT. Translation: CASSHMKYTDTQYF.